This T cell receptor (beta chain) was identified during a study of pediatric ulcerative colitis. The study, taken as a whole, reports: Rectal repertoires separated controls, mild-moderate and acute severe colitis.

As for this clone: Its antigen remains unknown.

Clones were sequenced by immunoSEQ multiplex PCR, and TCRdb holds only the in-frame ones, with some missing. Found here are under 45,000 clones, over 80% of them singletons; the top ten hold approximately 25%. This sequence was found in a girl aged 10-17 years with moderate ulcerative colitis. The sequenced sample was blood.

The CDR3, as DNA: TGTGCCAGTAGTACTACGGTCCTCGGAGGCTACACCTTC. Residues: CASSTTVLGGYTF. The chain recombines TRBV19 with TRBJ1-2; the D is unclear. Germline CDR1 LNHDA, CDR2 SQIVND (reference sequence). CDR3 length: 13 amino acids. Trimming stripped 4 bases from V and 8 bases from J, with 14 bases between.